This T cell receptor beta chain was captured by sequencing in a study of T-cell reconstitution after alpha-beta-depleted transplantation in children. Findings and limits, study-wide: The study reportedly traced alpha-beta T cells about two months after transplant to several hundred expanded graft clones. It was surviving recipient T cells and thymic progenitors that gave some patients high TCRbeta diversity at day 60.

Unique molecular identifiers featured in how the TCRbeta library was prepared. Each CDR3 protein is one row after TCRdb ran MiXCR on the PCR reads. The sample lists approximately 98,000 distinct CDR3 sequences, 5.5% to 6.5% occurring once. As concerns this clonotype: Its antigen is as yet unknown.

Material: PBMCs, mostly from graft donor cells, obtained 360 days after TCRalphabeta/CD19-depleted stem cell transplant. The TCR originated in a male patient between 2 and 15 years old who had a stem cell transplant for acute lymphoblastic leukemia, so the T cells may come from the graft donor.

This CDR3 reads CASSESAFSTDTQYF. CDR3 in DNA: TGTGCCAGCAGCGAGTCAGCGTTTAGCACAGATACGCAGTATTTT. This chain links TRBV9 with TRBJ2-3; D gene unclear. V lost 3 bases to trimming and J lost 0 bases, with 11 bases between them. Germline assignment: CDR1 SGDLS and CDR2 YYNGEE. The CDR3 contains 15 residues.